The 5 T cell receptor beta chains below were found in one sample sequenced in a study of T cell repertoires in aging, cancer and after chemotherapy. Amplification of TCR beta used genomic DNA extracted from peripheral blood. A mixed TRB-A/B primer pool amplified rearranged TRB by multiplex touch-down PCR. TCRdb re-derived calls from the multiplex PCR reads in MiXCR, one entry per CDR3 protein. The table shows over 10,000 distinct CDR3 sequences, with roughly 24% occurring only once. Sequencing was carried out using blood. These TCRs come from a human donor in good health.

V gene TRBV12-3 or TRBV12-4 combines with J gene TRBJ2-3, with TRBD2 identical over 11 bases. The length of the CDR3 is 15 residues. V lost 6 bases to trimming and J lost 7 bases; unmatched junction nucleotides: 9. The DNA for the CDR3 is TGTGCCAGCAGCCCTAGCGGGGGGAGGAGTAATACGCAGTATTTT. Amino acids: CASSPSGGRSNTQYF.

This rearrangement joins TRBV11-2 to TRBJ1-3; possibly TRBD1 for D (5 bases). The CDR3 runs to 15 residues. V lost 7 bases to trimming and J lost 0 bases, with 13 bases between them. Germline V gene data show CDR1 as SGHAT and CDR2 as FQNNGV. CDR3 DNA sequence: TGTGCCAGCACCCTGGGGGGAAACTCTGGAAACACCATATATTTT. Translated, it gives CASTLGGNSGNTIYF.

The table lists this clonotype with a few counts. The rearrangement uses TRBV24-1 and TRBJ2-2; the D is unclear. Germline V gives CDR1 KGHDR, CDR2 SFDVKD. The V gene lost 5 bases and the J gene lost 2 bases, with 8 bases spanning the gap. The CDR3 sequence is 14 residues long. CDR3 sequence: CATSGRLNTGELFF. The CDR3 region has the DNA TGTGCCACCAGTGGGAGACTTAACACCGGGGAGCTGTTTTTT.

This clonotype was detected many times. The chain couples TRBV6-5 to TRBJ1-1; D not resolved. Germline loops: CDR1 MNHEY, CDR2 SVGAGI. The CDR3 has 13 amino acids. CDR3 in amino acids: CVVPTAMNTEAFF. As DNA, the CDR3 is TGTGTGGTACCCACGGCGATGAACACTGAAGCTTTCTTT.

The rearrangement joins TRBV6-5 to TRBJ2-7, with 13 bases aligning to TRBD2. V lost 2 bases to trimming and J lost 6 bases; unmatched junction nucleotides: 1. Germline V lookup: CDR1 MNHEY, CDR2 SVGAGI. The CDR3 covers 14 residues. CDR3 sequence (DNA): TGTGCCAGCAGTTACGGGACTAGCGGGGTCGAGCAGTACTTC. This sequence encodes CASSYGTSGVEQYF.